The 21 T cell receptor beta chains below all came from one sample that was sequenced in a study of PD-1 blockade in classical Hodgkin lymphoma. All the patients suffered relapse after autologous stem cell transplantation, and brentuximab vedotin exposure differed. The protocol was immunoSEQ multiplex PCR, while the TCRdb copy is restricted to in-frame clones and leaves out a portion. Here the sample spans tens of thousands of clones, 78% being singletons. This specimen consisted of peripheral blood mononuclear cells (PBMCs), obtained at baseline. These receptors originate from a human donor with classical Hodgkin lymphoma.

The CDR3 is CASSWGNNEQFF. The CDR3, as DNA: TGTGCCAGCAGTTGGGGCAACAATGAGCAGTTCTTC. The V call is TRBV25-1, the J call TRBJ2-1, with D possibly matching TRBD1 (5 bases). The CDR3 is 12 amino acids. The ends were cut back, 5 bases at V and 5 bases at J, with 7 bases in the middle. CDR1 and CDR2 (germline): MGHDK, SYGVNS.

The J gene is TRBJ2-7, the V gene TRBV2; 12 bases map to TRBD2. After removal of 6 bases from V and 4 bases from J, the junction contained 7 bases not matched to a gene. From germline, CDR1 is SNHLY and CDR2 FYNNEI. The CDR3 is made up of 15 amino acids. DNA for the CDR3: TGTGCCAGCAGGCGACTAGCGGGGGTTCCTTACGAGCAGTACTTC. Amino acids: CASRRLAGVPYEQYF.

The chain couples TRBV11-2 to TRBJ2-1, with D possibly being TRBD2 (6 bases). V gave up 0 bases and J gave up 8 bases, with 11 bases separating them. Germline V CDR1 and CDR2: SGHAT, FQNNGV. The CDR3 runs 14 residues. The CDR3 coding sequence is TGTGCCAGCAGCTTAGAATTGGAGGGCGATGAGCAGTTCTTC. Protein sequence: CASSLELEGDEQFF.

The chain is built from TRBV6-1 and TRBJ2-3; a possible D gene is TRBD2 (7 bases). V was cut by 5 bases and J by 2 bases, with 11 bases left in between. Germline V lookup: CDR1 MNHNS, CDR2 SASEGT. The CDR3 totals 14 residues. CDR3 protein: CASSRGGATDTQYF. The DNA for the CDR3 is TGTGCCAGCAGTCGAGGGGGGGCCACAGATACGCAGTATTTT.

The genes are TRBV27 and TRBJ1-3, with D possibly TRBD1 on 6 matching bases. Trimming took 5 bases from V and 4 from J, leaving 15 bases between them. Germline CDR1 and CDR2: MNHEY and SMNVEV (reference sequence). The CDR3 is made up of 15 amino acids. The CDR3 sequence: CASSNLGGLGNTIYF. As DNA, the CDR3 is TGTGCCAGCAGTAACCTAGGGGGATTAGGAAACACCATATATTTT.

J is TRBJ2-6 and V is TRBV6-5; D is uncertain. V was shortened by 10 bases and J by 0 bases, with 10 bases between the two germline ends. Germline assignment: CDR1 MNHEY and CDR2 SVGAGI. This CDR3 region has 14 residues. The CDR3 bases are TGTGCCACCAAAAGAAGCTCTGGGGCCAACGTCCTGACTTTC. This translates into CATKRSSGANVLTF.

Written as DNA, the CDR3 is TGTGCCAGCAGCTTATGGGATACGCAGTATTTT. Translation: CASSLWDTQYF. The chain employs TRBV7-2 and TRBJ2-3; D gene ambiguous. The ends were cut back, 2 bases at V and 6 bases at J, with 3 bases in the middle. Germline loops: CDR1 SGHTA, CDR2 FQGNSA. This CDR3 is built from 11 residues. The entire variable domain, with the rest obtained from reference TRBV7-2 and TRBJ2-3, is as follows: GAGVSQSPSNKVTEKGKDVELRCDPISGHTALYWYRQSLGQGLEFLIYFQGNSAPDKSGLPSDRFSAERTGGSVSTLTIQRTQQEDSAVYLCASSLWDTQYFGPGTRLTVL.

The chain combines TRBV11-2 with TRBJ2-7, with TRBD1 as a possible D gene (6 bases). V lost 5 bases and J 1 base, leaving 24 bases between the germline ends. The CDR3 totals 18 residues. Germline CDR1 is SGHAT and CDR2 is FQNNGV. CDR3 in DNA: TGTGCCAGCAGCCCTACCTCCCGGGCCAGGGGCCGATCCTACGAGCAGTACTTC. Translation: CASSPTSRARGRSYEQYF.

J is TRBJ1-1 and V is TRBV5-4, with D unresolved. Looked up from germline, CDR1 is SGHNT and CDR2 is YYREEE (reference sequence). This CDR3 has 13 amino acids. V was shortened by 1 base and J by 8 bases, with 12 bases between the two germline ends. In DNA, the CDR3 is TGTGCCAGCAGCTTGTTTGGAAGGCTCGAAGCTTTCTTT. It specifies CASSLFGRLEAFF.

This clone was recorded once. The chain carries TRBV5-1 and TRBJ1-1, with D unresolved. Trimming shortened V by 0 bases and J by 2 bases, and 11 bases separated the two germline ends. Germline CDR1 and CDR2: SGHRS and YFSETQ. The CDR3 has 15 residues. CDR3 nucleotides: TGCGCCAGCAGCTTGGGCTCCGGGAGAAACACTGAAGCTTTCTTT. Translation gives CASSLGSGRNTEAFF.

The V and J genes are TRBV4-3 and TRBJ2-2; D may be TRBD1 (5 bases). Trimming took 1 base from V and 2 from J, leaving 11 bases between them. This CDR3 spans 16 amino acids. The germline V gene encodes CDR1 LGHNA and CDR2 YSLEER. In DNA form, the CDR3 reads TGCGCCAGCAGCCAAGGGCTAGGGGTAAACACCGGGGAGCTGTTTTTT. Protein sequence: CASSQGLGVNTGELFF.

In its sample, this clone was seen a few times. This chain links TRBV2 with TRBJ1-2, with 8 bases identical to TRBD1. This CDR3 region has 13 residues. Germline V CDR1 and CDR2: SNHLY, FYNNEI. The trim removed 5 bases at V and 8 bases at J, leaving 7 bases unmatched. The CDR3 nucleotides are TGTGCCAGCAGTCAAACAGGGGGACAAGGCTACACCTTC. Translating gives CASSQTGGQGYTF.

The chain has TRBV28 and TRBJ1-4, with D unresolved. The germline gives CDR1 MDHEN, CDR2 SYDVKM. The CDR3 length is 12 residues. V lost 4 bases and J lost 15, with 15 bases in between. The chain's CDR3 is CASSSSAALVFF. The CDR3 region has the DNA TGTGCCAGCAGTTCATCTGCAGCCCTGGTGTTTTTT.

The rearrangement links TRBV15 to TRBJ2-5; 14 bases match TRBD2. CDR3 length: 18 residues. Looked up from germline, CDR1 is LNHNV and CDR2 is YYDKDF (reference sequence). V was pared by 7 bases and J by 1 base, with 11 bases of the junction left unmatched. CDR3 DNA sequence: TGTGCCACCACCGGACTAGCGGGGGGACACACCTCCCAAGAGACCCAGTACTTC. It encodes CATTGLAGGHTSQETQYF.

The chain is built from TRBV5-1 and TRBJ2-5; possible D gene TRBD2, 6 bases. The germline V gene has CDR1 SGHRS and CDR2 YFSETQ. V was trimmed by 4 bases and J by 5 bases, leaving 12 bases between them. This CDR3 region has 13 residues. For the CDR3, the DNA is TGCGCCAGCAGCGACGGGGGATGGGAGACCCAGTACTTC. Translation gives CASSDGGWETQYF.

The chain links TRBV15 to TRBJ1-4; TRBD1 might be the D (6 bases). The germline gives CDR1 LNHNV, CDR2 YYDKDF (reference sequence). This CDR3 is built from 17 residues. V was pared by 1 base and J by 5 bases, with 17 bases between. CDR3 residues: CATSRGETGLPNEKLFF. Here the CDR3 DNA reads TGTGCCACCAGCAGAGGGGAAACAGGGTTGCCCAATGAAAAACTGTTTTTT.

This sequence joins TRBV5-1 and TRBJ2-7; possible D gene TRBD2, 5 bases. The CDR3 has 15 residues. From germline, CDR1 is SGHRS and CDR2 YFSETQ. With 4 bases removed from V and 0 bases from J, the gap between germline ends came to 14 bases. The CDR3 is CASSDKPGSSYEQYF. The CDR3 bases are TGCGCCAGCAGCGACAAACCGGGGAGCTCCTACGAGCAGTACTTC.

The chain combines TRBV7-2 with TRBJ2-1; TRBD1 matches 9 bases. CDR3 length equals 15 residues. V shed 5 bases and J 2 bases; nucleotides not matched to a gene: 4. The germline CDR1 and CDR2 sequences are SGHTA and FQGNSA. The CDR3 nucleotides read TGTGCCAGCAGCCAACGGACAGGGGCCTACAATGAGCAGTTCTTC. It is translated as CASSQRTGAYNEQFF.

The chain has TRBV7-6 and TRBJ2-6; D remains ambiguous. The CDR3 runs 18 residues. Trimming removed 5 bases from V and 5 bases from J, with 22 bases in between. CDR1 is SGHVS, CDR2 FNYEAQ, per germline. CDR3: CASSINTESHSRANVLTF. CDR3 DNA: TGTGCCAGCAGCATTAATACTGAATCTCACAGTCGGGCCAACGTCCTGACTTTC.

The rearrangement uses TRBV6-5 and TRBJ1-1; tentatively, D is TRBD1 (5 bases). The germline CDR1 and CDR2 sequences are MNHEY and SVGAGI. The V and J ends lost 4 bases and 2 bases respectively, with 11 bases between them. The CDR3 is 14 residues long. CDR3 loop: CASSWMTVNTEAFF. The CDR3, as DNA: TGTGCCAGCAGTTGGATGACAGTAAACACTGAAGCTTTCTTT.

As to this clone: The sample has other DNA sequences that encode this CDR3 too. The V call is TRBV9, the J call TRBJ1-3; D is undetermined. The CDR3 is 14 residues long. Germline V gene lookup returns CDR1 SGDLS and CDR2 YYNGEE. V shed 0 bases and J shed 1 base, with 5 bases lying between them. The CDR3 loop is CASSVDLSGNTIYF. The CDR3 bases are TGTGCCAGCAGCGTAGACTTATCTGGAAACACCATATATTTT.